This TCR beta chain was identified in a study of T cell changes during pregnancy in multiple sclerosis. The CDR3 sequence is 16 residues long. Germline-derived CDR1 and CDR2 are SNHLY and FYNNEI. Trimming left V 7 bases short and J 2 bases short, with 17 bases between. Method: immunoSEQ multiplex PCR; TCRdb's copy keeps in-frame clones and lacks some. The profile shows tens of thousands of clones, roughly 92% of them singletons. The sequencing here drew on peripheral blood, taken after pregnancy. The TCR sequence derives from a female donor with multiple sclerosis, enrolled in a pregnancy study. The chain couples TRBV2 to TRBJ2-2; a weak D match, TRBD1 (6 bases). CDR3 nucleotides: TGTGCCAGCAAAATAAACCCGGGACACAACACCGGGGAGCTGTTTTTT. Translating gives CASKINPGHNTGELFF.